The sample holds many counts of the clone carrying this T cell receptor beta chain. The antigen remains unidentified. This sample is drawn from a study of T-cell reconstitution after alpha-beta-depleted transplantation in children. Study-wide results and limits: At day 60, the high TCRbeta diversity found in some patients originated from recipient T cells and thymic progenitors that had survived. Several hundred rapidly expanded clones from non-depleted graft cells reportedly supplied alpha-beta T cells about two months post-transplant.

Unique molecular identifiers were incorporated during preparation of the TCRbeta library. TCRdb redid the calling of the PCR reads with MiXCR, one entry per CDR3 protein. The sample yields about 170,000 distinct CDR3 sequences, around 10% seen once. V was cut by 5 bases and J by 2 bases, with 12 bases left in between. This CDR3 has 14 amino acids. The sequence came from a boy between 2 and 15 years old with acute myeloid leukemia, due to receive a stem cell transplant. V usage is TRBV12-3 or TRBV12-4 and J usage is TRBJ2-5, with D possibly being TRBD1 or TRBD2 (5 bases each). This specimen consisted of PBMCs, obtained before TCRalphabeta/CD19-depleted stem cell transplant. The CDR3 here is CASSRRGPQETQYF. The CDR3 DNA sequence: TGTGCCAGCAGTCGCCGGGGACCACAAGAGACCCAGTACTTC.